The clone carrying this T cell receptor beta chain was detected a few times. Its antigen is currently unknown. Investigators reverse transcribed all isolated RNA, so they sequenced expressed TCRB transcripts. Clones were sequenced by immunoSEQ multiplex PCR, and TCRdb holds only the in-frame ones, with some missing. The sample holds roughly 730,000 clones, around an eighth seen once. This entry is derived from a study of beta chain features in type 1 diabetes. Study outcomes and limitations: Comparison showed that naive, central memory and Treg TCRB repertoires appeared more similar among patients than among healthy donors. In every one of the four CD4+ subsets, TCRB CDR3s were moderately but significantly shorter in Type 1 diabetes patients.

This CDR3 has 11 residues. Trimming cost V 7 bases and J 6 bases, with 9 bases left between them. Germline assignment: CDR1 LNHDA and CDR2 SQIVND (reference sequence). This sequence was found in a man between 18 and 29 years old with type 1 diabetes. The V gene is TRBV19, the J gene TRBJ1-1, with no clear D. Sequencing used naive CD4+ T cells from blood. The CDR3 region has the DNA TGTGCCAGTAAAAGCATATCTGAAGCTTTCTTT. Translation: CASKSISEAFF.